The rows below give T cell receptor beta chains drawn from one sample of a study of CD8 T cells in Susac syndrome. MiXCR, applied by TCRdb to the immunoSEQ multiplex PCR reads, yields one record per CDR3 protein. This sample has approximately 210,000 distinct CDR3 sequences, with 94% found just once. Sequenced input: CD4+ T cells from PBMCs. The receptors come from a human donor with Susac syndrome. Both conserved end residues are part of each CDR3. Each record gives: V gene, clone size, J gene, D gene, CDR3 DNA, CDR3 protein. D genes are given only for firm matches. Where a row states a size, it is once, few, many or the class of an expanded clone; other rows omit it.

V: TRBV28
size: few
J: TRBJ2-7
D: -
DNA: TGTGCCAGCAGTGCCAGCTACGAGCAGTACTTC
CDR3: CASSASYEQYF

V: TRBV5-5
size: -
J: TRBJ2-5
D: -
DNA: TGTGCCAGCAGCTCCCCGCGCGGGCCGCAAGAGACCCAGTACTTC
CDR3: CASSSPRGPQETQYF

V: TRBV7-9
size: -
J: TRBJ2-5
D: -
DNA: TGTGCCAGCTCCCCTGGCGCAGGAAACCAAGAGACCCAGTACTTC
CDR3: CASSPGAGNQETQYF

V: TRBV6-1
size: -
J: TRBJ2-4
D: -
DNA: TGTGCCAGCAGTCCAGAGATCTTAACTGCCAAAAACATTCAGTACTTC
CDR3: CASSPEILTAKNIQYF

V: TRBV7-4
size: -
J: TRBJ2-7
D: -
DNA: TGTGCCAGCAGTCCAAGAGTTCAGTACTTC
CDR3: CASSPRVQYF

V: TRBV7-9
size: -
J: TRBJ2-2
D: -
DNA: TGTGCCAGCAGCTTAGGCCTCCGGGCCGGGGAGCTGTTTTTT
CDR3: CASSLGLRAGELFF

V: TRBV30
size: -
J: TRBJ1-4
D: -
DNA: TGTGCCTGGAGAACGTCAAATGAAAAACTGTTTTTT
CDR3: CAWRTSNEKLFF

V: TRBV20-1
size: -
J: TRBJ2-1
D: TRBD2
DNA: TGCAGTGCTAGAGCCGGCGGGGGGACCTACAATGAGCAGTTCTTC
CDR3: CSARAGGGTYNEQFF

V: TRBV20-1
size: -
J: TRBJ2-7
D: -
DNA: TGCAGTGCTAGCCCCGGAGGATCCTACGAGCAGTACTTC
CDR3: CSASPGGSYEQYF

V: TRBV5-4
size: -
J: TRBJ2-5
D: TRBD2
DNA: TGTGCCAGCAGCAGCCTCATAGCGGGGCCTCAAGAGACCCAGTACTTC
CDR3: CASSSLIAGPQETQYF

V: TRBV5-6
size: -
J: TRBJ2-1
D: TRBD2
DNA: TGTGCCAGCAGCTCGGGACTAGCAGGCAATGAGCAGTTCTTC
CDR3: CASSSGLAGNEQFF

V: TRBV9
size: -
J: TRBJ2-1
D: TRBD1
DNA: TGTGCCAGCAGCGTGTCACCGCTGGGACAGTACAATGAGCAGTTCTTC
CDR3: CASSVSPLGQYNEQFF

V: TRBV12-3/TRBV12-4
size: -
J: TRBJ1-5
D: TRBD1
DNA: TGTGCCAGCAGTTCCAGTACCGGGACAGGGGGTCAGCCCCAGCATTTT
CDR3: CASSSSTGTGGQPQHF

V: TRBV9
size: -
J: TRBJ2-1
D: TRBD2
DNA: TGTGCCAGCAGCGAGGGGCTCTTTCGAGCGGGGGGGCAGGATGAGCAGTTCTTC
CDR3: CASSEGLFRAGGQDEQFF

V: TRBV18
size: -
J: TRBJ1-4
D: -
DNA: TGTGCCAGCTCACTACACCCCGGACGGAATAATGAAAAACTGTTTTTT
CDR3: CASSLHPGRNNEKLFF

V: TRBV20-1
size: -
J: TRBJ2-3
D: TRBD2
DNA: TGCAGTGCTAGTTTACTAGCGGGGGACACAGATACGCAGTATTTT
CDR3: CSASLLAGDTDTQYF

V: TRBV7-8
size: -
J: TRBJ2-5
D: TRBD2
DNA: TGTGCCAGCAGCTCATGGACTAGCGAAGAGACCCAGTACTTC
CDR3: CASSSWTSEETQYF